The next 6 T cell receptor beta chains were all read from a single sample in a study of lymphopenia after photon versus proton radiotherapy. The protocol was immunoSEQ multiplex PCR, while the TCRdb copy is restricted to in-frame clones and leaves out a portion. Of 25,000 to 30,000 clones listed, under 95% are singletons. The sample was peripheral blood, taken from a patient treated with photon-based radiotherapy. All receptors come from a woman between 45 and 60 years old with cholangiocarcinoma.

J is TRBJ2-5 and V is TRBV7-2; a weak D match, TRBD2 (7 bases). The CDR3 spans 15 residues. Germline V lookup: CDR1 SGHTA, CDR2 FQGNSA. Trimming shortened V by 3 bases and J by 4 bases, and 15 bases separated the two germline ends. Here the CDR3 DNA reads TGTGCCAGCAGCTTTACTCGGGGGGCAGGAGAGACCCAGTACTTC. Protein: CASSFTRGAGETQYF.

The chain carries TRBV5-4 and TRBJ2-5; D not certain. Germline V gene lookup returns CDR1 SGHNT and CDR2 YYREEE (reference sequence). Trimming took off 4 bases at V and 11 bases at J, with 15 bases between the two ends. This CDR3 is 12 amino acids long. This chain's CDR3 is CASSPDALRQYF. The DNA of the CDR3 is TGTGCCAGCAGCCCCGATGCGTTAAGGCAGTACTTC.

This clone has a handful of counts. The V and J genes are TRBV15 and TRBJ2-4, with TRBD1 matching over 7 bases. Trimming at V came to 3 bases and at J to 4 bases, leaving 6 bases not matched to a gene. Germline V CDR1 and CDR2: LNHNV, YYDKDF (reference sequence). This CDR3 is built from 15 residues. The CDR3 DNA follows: TGTGCCACCAGCAGTGAACAGGGGACAAAAAACATTCAGTACTTC. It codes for CATSSEQGTKNIQYF.

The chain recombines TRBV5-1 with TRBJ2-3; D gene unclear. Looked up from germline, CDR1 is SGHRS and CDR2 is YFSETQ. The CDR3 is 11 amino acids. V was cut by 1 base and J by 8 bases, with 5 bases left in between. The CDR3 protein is CASSLTATQYF. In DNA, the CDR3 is TGCGCCAGCAGCTTGACCGCTACGCAGTATTTT. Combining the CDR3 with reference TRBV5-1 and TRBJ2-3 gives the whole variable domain KAGVTQTPRYLIKTRGQQVTLSCSPISGHRSVSWYQQTPGQGLQFLFEYFSETQRNKGNFPGRFSGRQFSNSRSEMNVSTLELGDSALYLCASSLTATQYFGPGTRLTVL.

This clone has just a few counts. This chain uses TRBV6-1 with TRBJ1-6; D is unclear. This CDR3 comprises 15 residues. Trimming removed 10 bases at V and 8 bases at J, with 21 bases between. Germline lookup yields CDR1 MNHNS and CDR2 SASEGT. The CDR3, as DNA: TGTGCCATCACAGAGGATCTGGGTATTGATTCACCCCTCCACTTT. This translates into CAITEDLGIDSPLHF.

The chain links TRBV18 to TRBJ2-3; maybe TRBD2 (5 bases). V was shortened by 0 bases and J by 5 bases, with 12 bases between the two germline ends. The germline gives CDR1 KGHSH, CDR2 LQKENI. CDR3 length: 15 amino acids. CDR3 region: CASSPPSRGRDTQYF. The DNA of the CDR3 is TGTGCCAGCTCACCACCCAGTCGGGGTAGAGATACGCAGTATTTT.